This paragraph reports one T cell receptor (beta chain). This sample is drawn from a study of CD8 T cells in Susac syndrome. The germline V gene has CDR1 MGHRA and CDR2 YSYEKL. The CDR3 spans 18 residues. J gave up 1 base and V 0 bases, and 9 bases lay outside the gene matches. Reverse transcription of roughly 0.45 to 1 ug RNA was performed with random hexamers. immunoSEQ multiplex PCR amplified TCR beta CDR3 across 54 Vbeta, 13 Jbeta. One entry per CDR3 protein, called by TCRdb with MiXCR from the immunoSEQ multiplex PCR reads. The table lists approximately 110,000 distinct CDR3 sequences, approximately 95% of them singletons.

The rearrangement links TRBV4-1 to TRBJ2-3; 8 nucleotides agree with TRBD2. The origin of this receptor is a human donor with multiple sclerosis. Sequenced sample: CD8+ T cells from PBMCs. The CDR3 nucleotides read TGCGCCAGCAGCCAAGAGGGTCCCAGCGGGGGTCGCACAGATACGCAGTATTTT. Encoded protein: CASSQEGPSGGRTDTQYF.